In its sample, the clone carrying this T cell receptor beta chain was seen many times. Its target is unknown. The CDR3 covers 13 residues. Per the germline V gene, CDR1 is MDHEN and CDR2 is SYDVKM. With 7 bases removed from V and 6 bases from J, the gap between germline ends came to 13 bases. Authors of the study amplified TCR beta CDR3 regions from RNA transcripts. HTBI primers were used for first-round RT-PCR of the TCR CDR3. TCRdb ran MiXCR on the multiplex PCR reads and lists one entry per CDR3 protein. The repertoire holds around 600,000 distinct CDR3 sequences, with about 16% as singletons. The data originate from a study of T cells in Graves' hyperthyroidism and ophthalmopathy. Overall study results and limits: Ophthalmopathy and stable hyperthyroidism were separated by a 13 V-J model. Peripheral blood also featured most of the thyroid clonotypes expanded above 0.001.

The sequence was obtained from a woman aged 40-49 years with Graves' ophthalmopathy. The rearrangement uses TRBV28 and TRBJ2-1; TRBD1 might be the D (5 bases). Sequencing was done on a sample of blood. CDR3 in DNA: TGTGCCAGCACGGAGACAGCTCTCAATGAGCAGTTCTTC. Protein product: CASTETALNEQFF.